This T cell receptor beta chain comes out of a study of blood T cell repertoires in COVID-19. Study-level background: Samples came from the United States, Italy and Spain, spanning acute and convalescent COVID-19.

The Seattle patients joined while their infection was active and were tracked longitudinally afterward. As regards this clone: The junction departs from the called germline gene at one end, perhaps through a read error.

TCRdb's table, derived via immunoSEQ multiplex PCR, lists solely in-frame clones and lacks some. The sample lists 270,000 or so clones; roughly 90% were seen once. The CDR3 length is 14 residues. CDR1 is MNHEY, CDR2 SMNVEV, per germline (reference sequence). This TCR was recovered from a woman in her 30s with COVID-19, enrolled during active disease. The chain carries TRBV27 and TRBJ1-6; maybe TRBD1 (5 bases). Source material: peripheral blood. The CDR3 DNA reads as TGTGCCACCAGTCGGGGGGCCTATAATTCACCCCTCCACTTT. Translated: CATSRGAYNSPLHF.